This T cell receptor beta chain was captured in a study of T cell clonotyping in hematopoietic cell transplantation. Libraries were prepared by immunoSEQ multiplex PCR; TCRdb keeps only in-frame clonotypes and omits some of them. The sample has more than 11,000 clones; less than 98% are singletons. Comment on this clone: What it binds is unknown.

Germline-derived CDR1 and CDR2 are MGHRA and YSYEKL. Trimming took off 4 bases at V and 1 base at J, with 13 bases between the two ends. This CDR3 has 15 residues. Recipient blood drawn about 28 days pretransplant and days 30, 100, 180 after. Study-wide results and limits: Pathologically expanded recipient clonotypes increased progressively from day 30 to day 180 as diversity fell.

The genes are TRBV4-1 and TRBJ1-1; D possibly corresponds to TRBD1 (5 bases). The sequence was collected from a female patient in her forties or fifties who had an allogeneic stem cell transplant from an unrelated donor, so T cells may come from the graft donor. Some clones in this sample may be carry-over from other donors' samples. The sequencing here drew on peripheral blood mononuclear cells, taken 30 days after allogeneic stem cell transplant. The CDR3, as DNA: TGCGCCAGCAGCCTCTGGGACGGGTCGAACACTGAAGCTTTCTTT. The encoded protein is CASSLWDGSNTEAFF.